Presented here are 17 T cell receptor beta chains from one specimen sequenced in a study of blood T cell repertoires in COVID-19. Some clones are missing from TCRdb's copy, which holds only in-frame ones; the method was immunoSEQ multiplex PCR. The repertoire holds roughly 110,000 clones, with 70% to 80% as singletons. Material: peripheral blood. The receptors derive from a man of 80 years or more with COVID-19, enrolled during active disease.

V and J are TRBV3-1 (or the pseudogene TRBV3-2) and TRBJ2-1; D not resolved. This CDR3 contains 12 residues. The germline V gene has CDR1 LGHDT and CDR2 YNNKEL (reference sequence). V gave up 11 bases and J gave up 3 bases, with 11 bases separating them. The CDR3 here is CAGGTLYNEQFF. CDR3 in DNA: TGTGCCGGCGGAACCCTCTACAATGAGCAGTTCTTC.

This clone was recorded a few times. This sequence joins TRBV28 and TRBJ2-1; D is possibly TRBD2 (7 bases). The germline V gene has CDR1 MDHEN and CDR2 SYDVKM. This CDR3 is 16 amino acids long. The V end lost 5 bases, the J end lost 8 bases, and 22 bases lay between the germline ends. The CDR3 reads CASSPRGGVVIDEQFF. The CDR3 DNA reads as TGTGCCAGCAGTCCAAGGGGGGGAGTTGTGATCGATGAGCAGTTCTTC.

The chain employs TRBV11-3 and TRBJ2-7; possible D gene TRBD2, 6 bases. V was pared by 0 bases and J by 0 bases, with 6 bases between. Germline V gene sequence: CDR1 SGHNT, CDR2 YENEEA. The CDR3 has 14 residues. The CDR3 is CASSLDSGSYEQYF. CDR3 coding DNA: TGTGCCAGCAGCTTAGATAGCGGCTCCTACGAGCAGTACTTC.

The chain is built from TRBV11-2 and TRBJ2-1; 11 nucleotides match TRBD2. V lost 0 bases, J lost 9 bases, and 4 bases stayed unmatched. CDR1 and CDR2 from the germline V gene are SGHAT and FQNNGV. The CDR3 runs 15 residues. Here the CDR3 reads CASSLERLAGSEQFF. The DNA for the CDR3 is TGTGCCAGCAGCTTAGAGAGACTAGCGGGAAGTGAGCAGTTCTTC. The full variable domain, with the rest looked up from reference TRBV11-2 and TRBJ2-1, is EAGVAQSPRYKIIEKRQSVAFWCNPISGHATLYWYQQILGQGPKLLIQFQNNGVVDDSQLPKDRFSAERLKGVDSTLKIQPAKLEDSAVYLCASSLERLAGSEQFFGPGTRLTVL.

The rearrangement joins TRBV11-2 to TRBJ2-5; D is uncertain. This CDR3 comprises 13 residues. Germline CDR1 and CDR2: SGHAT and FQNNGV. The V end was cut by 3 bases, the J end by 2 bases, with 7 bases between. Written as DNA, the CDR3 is TGTGCCAGCAGCTTTAACGGGCAAGAGACCCAGTACTTC. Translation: CASSFNGQETQYF.

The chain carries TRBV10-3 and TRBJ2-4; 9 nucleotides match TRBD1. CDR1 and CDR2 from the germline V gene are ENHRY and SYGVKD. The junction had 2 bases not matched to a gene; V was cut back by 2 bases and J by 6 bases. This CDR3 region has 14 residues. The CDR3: CAISEGTGLNIQYF. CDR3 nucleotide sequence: TGTGCCATCAGTGAGGGGACAGGGCTAAACATTCAGTACTTC.

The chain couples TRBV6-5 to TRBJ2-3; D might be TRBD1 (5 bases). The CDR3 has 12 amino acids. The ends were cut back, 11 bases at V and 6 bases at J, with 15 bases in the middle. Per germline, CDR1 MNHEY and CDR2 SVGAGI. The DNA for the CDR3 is TGTGCCGCAAGGGCCAACAGGGATACGCAGTATTTT. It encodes CAARANRDTQYF.

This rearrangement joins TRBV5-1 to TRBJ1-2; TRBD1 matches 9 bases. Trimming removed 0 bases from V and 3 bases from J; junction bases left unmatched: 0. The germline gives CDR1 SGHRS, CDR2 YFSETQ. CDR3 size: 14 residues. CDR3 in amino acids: CASSLDRGHYGYTF. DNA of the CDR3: TGCGCCAGCAGCTTGGACAGGGGGCACTATGGCTACACCTTC. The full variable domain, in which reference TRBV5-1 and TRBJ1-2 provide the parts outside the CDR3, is KAGVTQTPRYLIKTRGQQVTLSCSPISGHRSVSWYQQTPGQGLQFLFEYFSETQRNKGNFPGRFSGRQFSNSRSEMNVSTLELGDSALYLCASSLDRGHYGYTFGSGTRLTVV.

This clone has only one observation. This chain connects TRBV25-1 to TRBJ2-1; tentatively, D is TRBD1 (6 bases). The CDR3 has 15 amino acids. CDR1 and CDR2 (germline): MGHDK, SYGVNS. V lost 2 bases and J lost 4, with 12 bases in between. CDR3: CASSERQATYNEQFF. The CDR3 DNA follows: TGTGCCAGCAGTGAAAGACAGGCAACTTACAATGAGCAGTTCTTC.

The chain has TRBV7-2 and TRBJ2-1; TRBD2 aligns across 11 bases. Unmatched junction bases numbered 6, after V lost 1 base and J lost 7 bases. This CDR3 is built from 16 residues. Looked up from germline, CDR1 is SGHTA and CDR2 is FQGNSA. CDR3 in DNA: TGTGCCAGCAGCTTAGTGGGGACTAGCGGAGAGAATGAGCAGTTCTTC. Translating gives CASSLVGTSGENEQFF. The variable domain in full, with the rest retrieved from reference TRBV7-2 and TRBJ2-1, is GAGVSQSPSNKVTEKGKDVELRCDPISGHTALYWYRQSLGQGLEFLIYFQGNSAPDKSGLPSDRFSAERTGGSVSTLTIQRTQQEDSAVYLCASSLVGTSGENEQFFGPGTRLTVL.

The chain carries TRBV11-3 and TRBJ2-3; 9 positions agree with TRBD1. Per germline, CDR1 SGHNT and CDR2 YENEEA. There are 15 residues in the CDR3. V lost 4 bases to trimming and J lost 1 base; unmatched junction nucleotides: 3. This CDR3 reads CASSSRTGGTDTQYF. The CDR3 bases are TGTGCCAGCAGCTCCCGGACAGGGGGCACAGATACGCAGTATTTT.

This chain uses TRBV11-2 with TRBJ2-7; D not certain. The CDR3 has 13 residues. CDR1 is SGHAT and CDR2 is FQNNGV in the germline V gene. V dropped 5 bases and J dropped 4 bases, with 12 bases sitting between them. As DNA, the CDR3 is TGTGCCAGCAGCCCGAGCACTGGTTACGAGCAGTACTTC. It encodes CASSPSTGYEQYF.

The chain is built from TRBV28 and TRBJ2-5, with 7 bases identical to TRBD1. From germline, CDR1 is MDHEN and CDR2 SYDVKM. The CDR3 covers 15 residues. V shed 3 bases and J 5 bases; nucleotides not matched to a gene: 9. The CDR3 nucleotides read TGTGCCAGCAGTTTTGAGGGGGCTGTAAGGGAGACCCAGTACTTC. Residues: CASSFEGAVRETQYF.

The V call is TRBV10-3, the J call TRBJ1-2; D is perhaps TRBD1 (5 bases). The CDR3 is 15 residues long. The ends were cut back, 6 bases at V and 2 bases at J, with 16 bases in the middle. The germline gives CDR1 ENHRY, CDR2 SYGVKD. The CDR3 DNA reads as TGTGCCATCAGCGGAACAGGAATCCTAAACTATGGCTACACCTTC. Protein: CAISGTGILNYGYTF.

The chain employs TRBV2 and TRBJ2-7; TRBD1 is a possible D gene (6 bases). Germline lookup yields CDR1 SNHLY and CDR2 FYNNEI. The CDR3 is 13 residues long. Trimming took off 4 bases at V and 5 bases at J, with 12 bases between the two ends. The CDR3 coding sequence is TGTGCCAGCAGTGGGGACATCCGTAACGAGCAGTACTTC. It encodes CASSGDIRNEQYF.

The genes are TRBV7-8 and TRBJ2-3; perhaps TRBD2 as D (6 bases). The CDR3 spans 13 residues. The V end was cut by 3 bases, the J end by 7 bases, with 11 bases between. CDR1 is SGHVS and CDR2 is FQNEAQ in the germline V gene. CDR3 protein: CASSLGGKNTQYF. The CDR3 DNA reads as TGTGCCAGCAGCTTGGGCGGGAAGAATACGCAGTATTTT.

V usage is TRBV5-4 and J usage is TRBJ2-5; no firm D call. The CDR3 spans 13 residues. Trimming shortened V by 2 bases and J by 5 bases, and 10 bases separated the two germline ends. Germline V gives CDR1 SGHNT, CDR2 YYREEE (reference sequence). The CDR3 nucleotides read TGTGCCAGCAGCTTCCGGGTCGGCGAGACCCAGTACTTC. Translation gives CASSFRVGETQYF. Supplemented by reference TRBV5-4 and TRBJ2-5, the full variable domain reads ETGVTQSPTHLIKTRGQQVTLRCSSQSGHNTVSWYQQALGQGPQFIFQYYREEENGRGNFPPRFSGLQFPNYSSELNVNALELDDSALYLCASSFRVGETQYFGPGTRLLVL.